This T cell receptor (beta chain) was sequenced for a study of kidney transplant recipient with SARS-CoV-2 infection. There are 16 residues in the CDR3. The V end was cut by 4 bases, the J end by 4 bases, with 20 bases between. Germline V gene data show CDR1 as SGHDT and CDR2 as YYEEEE. TCRdb itself ran the reads through MiXCR, one entry per CDR3 protein. This sample has fewer than 250,000 distinct CDR3 sequences, with 25% to 30% found just once. Note on this clonotype: A much larger clone differs by one base, so this may be a read error.

The rearrangement links TRBV5-6 to TRBJ1-2; D uncertain. This TCR came from a male patient aged 25-45 years who had COVID-19 and was a kidney transplant recipient. Some of the T cells may derive from the graft donor. Source: a blood sample, taken at baseline and on day 111 from a kidney transplant recipient. The CDR3 DNA is TGTGCCAGCAGCGGATTCAATAGTCGAAAGACCTATGGCTACACCTTC. Its translation is CASSGFNSRKTYGYTF.